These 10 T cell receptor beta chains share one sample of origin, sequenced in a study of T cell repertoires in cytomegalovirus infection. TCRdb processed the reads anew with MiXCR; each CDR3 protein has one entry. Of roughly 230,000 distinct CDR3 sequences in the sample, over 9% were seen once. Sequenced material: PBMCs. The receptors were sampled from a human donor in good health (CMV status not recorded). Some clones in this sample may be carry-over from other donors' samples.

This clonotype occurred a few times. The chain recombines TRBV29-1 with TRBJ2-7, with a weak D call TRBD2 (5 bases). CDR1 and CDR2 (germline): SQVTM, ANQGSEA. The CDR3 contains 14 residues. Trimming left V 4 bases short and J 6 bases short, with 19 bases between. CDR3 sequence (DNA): TGCAGCGTTGGAGGGATGGCGGGTCCATTCGAGCAGTACTTC. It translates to CSVGGMAGPFEQYF.

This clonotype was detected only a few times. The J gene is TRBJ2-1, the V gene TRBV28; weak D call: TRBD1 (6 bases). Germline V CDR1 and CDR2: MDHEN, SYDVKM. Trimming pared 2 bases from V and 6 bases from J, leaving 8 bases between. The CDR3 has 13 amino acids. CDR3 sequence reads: CASSLIQGNEQFF. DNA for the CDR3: TGTGCCAGCAGTTTAATACAGGGCAATGAGCAGTTCTTC.

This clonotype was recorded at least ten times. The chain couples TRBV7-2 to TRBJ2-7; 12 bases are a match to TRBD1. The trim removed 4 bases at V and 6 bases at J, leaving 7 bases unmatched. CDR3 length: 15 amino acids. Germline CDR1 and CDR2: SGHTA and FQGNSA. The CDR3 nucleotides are TGTGCCAGCAGCTCGGGGACAGGGGGCCGAATCGAGCAGTACTTC. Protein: CASSSGTGGRIEQYF.

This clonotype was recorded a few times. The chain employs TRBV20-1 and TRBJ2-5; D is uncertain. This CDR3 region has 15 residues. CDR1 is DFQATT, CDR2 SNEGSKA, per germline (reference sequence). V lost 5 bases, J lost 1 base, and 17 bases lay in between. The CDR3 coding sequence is TGCAGTGCTCCTCCCCTTGGGGATGGCCAAGAGACCCAGTACTTC. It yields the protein CSAPPLGDGQETQYF.

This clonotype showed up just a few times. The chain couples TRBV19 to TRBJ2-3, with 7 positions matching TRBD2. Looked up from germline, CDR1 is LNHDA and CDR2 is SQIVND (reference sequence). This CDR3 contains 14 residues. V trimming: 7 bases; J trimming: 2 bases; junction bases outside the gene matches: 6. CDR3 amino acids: CASTSGGFTDTQYF. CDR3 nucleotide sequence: TGTGCCAGTACCTCGGGAGGTTTCACAGATACGCAGTATTTT.

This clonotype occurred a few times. The CDR3 protein is CASSFGQGSGANVLTF. The CDR3 DNA sequence: TGTGCCAGCAGTTTTGGGCAGGGCTCTGGGGCCAACGTCCTGACTTTC. V usage is TRBV28 and J usage is TRBJ2-6, with D tentatively TRBD1 (5 bases). Germline-derived CDR1 and CDR2 are MDHEN and SYDVKM. Trimming cost V 3 bases and J 0 bases, with 9 bases left between them. The CDR3 runs 16 residues. Looking up the rest from reference TRBV28 and TRBJ2-6 gives the full variable domain: DVKVTQSSRYLVKRTGEKVFLECVQDMDHENMFWYRQDPGLGLRLIYFSYDVKMKEKGDIPEGYSVSREKKERFSLILESASTNQTSMYLCASSFGQGSGANVLTFGAGSRLTVL.

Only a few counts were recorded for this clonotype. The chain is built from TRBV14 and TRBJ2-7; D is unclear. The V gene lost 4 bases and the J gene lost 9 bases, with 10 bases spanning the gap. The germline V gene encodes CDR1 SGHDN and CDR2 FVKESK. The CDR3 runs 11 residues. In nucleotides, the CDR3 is TGTGCCAGCAGCCCGGGCGAGTTGCAGTACTTC. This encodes CASSPGELQYF.

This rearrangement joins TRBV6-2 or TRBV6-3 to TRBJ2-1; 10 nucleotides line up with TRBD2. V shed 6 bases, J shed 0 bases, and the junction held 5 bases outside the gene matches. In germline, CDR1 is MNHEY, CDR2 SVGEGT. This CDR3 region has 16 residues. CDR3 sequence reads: CASRSSGGSSYNEQFF. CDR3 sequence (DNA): TGTGCCAGCAGATCTAGCGGGGGTAGCTCCTACAATGAGCAGTTCTTC.

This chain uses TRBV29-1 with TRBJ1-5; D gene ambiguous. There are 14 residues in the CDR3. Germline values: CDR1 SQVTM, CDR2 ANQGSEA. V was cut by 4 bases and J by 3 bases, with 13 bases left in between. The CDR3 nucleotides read TGCAGCGTTGTAGGGCAGGAGGACAATCAGCCCCAGCATTTT. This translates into CSVVGQEDNQPQHF.

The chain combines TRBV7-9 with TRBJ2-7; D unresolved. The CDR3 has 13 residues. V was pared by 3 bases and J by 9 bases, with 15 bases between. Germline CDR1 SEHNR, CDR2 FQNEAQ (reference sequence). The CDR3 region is CASSLDGPSGQYF. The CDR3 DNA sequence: TGTGCCAGCAGCTTGGACGGACCTTCAGGGCAGTACTTC.